The next 20 T cell receptor beta chains were all read from a single sample in a study of technical replicates of blood from a handful of donors. Produced via immunoSEQ multiplex PCR; TCRdb's table is partial and in-frame only. The sample records 98,000 or so clones, roughly 95% being singletons. Source material: T cells isolated from PBMCs. These receptors originate from a human donor in good health.

V is TRBV2 and J is TRBJ2-7; 7 bases line up with TRBD2. The CDR3 has 12 residues. Germline assignment: CDR1 SNHLY and CDR2 FYNNEI. The J segment lost 4 bases and the V segment lost 3 bases, leaving 0 bases of the junction unmatched. The CDR3, as DNA: TGTGCCAGCAGTGAGCGGGAGTACGAGCAGTACTTC. It is translated as CASSEREYEQYF.

The CDR3 loop reads CASSLKGGPLRREQYF. The CDR3 DNA reads TGTGCCAGCAGCTTGAAAGGGGGTCCCCTTCGAAGGGAGCAGTACTTC. The chain is built from TRBV5-4 and TRBJ2-7; a weak D match, TRBD1 (6 bases). V was clipped by 1 base and J by 7 bases, with 21 bases between them. This CDR3 has 16 amino acids. Germline loops: CDR1 SGHNT, CDR2 YYREEE (reference sequence).

This clone appeared a few times. The CDR3 reads CASSPSGGAAEAFF. DNA for the CDR3: TGTGCCAGCAGCCCCTCCGGGGGGGCGGCTGAAGCTTTCTTT. The V gene is TRBV13, the J gene TRBJ1-1; weak D call: TRBD1 (6 bases). This CDR3 spans 14 amino acids. Germline CDR1 is PRHDT and CDR2 is FYEKMQ (reference sequence). With 5 bases removed from V and 6 bases from J, the gap between germline ends came to 16 bases.

CDR3 sequence: CASSQDFNTGVMNTEAFF. Here the CDR3 DNA reads TGCGCCAGCAGCCAAGACTTTAATACGGGGGTGATGAACACTGAAGCTTTCTTT. The chain recombines TRBV4-1 with TRBJ1-1; a weak D match, TRBD1 (5 bases). V was clipped by 0 bases and J by 0 bases, with 17 bases between them. Germline V CDR1 and CDR2: MGHRA, YSYEKL. This CDR3 region has 18 residues.

The chain couples TRBV5-4 to TRBJ2-1; weak D call: TRBD1 (5 bases). Germline CDR1 is SGHNT and CDR2 is YYREEE (reference sequence). The length of the CDR3 is 14 residues. With 6 bases removed from V and 3 bases from J, the gap between germline ends came to 13 bases. CDR3 protein: CASTPGFNYNEQFF. The DNA of the CDR3 is TGTGCCAGCACCCCAGGGTTCAACTACAATGAGCAGTTCTTC.

The chain employs TRBV5-1 and TRBJ2-3; D is undetermined. Trimming stripped 1 base from V and 0 bases from J, with 9 bases between. Germline V gene data show CDR1 as SGHRS and CDR2 as YFSETQ. The CDR3 has 15 amino acids. The CDR3 nucleotides are TGCGCCAGCAGCTTGAACAGAATCAGCACAGATACGCAGTATTTT. Translation: CASSLNRISTDTQYF.

The rearrangement joins TRBV30 to TRBJ2-5, with 11 bases aligning to TRBD2. The CDR3 sequence is 12 residues long. The germline V gene has CDR1 GTSNPN and CDR2 SVGIG (reference sequence). The V segment lost 4 bases and the J segment 5 bases; nucleotides outside the gene matches: 0. The CDR3 protein is CAWTSGRETQYF. The CDR3 DNA sequence: TGTGCCTGGACTAGCGGGAGGGAGACCCAGTACTTC.

The chain joins TRBV20-1 to TRBJ1-1; D call uncertain. The CDR3 consists of 11 residues. The germline V and J ends were trimmed by 4 bases and 11 bases, with 14 bases remaining between them. Germline values: CDR1 DFQATT, CDR2 SNEGSKA (reference sequence). CDR3 residues: CSAMADLRAFF. CDR3 in DNA: TGCAGTGCTATGGCGGACTTGCGGGCTTTCTTT.

V gene TRBV2 combines with J gene TRBJ2-3, with D maybe TRBD2 (5 bases). The germline gives CDR1 SNHLY, CDR2 FYNNEI. The CDR3 length is 14 residues. Trimming removed 2 bases at V and 0 bases at J, with 6 bases between. CDR3 nucleotides: TGTGCCAGCAGTGAATGGAGGAGCACAGATACGCAGTATTTT. Amino acids: CASSEWRSTDTQYF.

This sequence joins TRBV27 and TRBJ2-1; 7 bases are shared with TRBD2. The germline V gene has CDR1 MNHEY and CDR2 SMNVEV (reference sequence). V dropped 2 bases and J dropped 4; count of bases not matched to a gene: 23. The CDR3 is made up of 21 amino acids. CDR3 in amino acids: CASSLEVLADPHNVGYNEQFF. The CDR3, as DNA: TGTGCCAGCAGTTTAGAAGTGCTAGCGGACCCTCACAACGTGGGGTACAATGAGCAGTTCTTC.

The rearrangement joins TRBV18 to TRBJ2-1, with TRBD1 identical over 8 bases. Trimming took 7 bases from V and 4 from J; bases not matched to a gene: 6. The CDR3 has 14 residues. In germline, CDR1 is KGHSH, CDR2 LQKENI. The chain's CDR3 is CASFRDRLYNEQFF. In DNA, the CDR3 is TGTGCCAGCTTCCGGGACAGGCTATACAATGAGCAGTTCTTC.

J is TRBJ1-6 and V is TRBV5-6, with D perhaps TRBD1 (5 bases). There are 15 residues in the CDR3. Germline lookup yields CDR1 SGHDT and CDR2 YYEEEE. The V end lost 5 bases, the J end lost 9 bases, and 18 bases lay between the germline ends. CDR3 nucleotides: TGTGCCAGCAGTAACGAAGGGGTTTTCGGTTCACCCCTCCACTTT. Amino acids: CASSNEGVFGSPLHF.

The V call is TRBV2, the J call TRBJ1-6, with no clear D. There are 16 residues in the CDR3. V shed 7 bases and J shed 0 bases, with 13 bases lying between them. Per germline, CDR1 SNHLY and CDR2 FYNNEI. Here the CDR3 reads CASNGRGLSYNSPLHF. The CDR3 nucleotides read TGTGCCAGCAACGGAAGAGGGCTCTCCTATAATTCACCCCTCCACTTT.

The CDR3 protein is CASSQDGTGTGIPYEQYF. CDR3 nucleotide sequence: TGTGCCAGCAGCCAAGACGGAACCGGGACAGGCATTCCCTACGAGCAGTACTTC. The rearrangement uses TRBV14 and TRBJ2-7; 8 nucleotides match TRBD1. The germline CDR1 and CDR2 sequences are SGHDN and FVKESK. Trimming removed 0 bases from V and 2 bases from J; junction bases left unmatched: 12. The length of the CDR3 is 18 residues.

This clone has just one count. The chain recombines TRBV19 with TRBJ2-4, with TRBD2 matching 14 bases. The CDR3 has 18 residues. Germline V gene lookup returns CDR1 LNHDA and CDR2 SQIVND (reference sequence). Trimming at V came to 4 bases and at J to 4 bases, leaving 9 bases not matched to a gene. DNA of the CDR3: TGTGCCAGTAGTAGACTAGCGGGGGGGCCTGTCCGAAAAAACATTCAGTACTTC. Its translation is CASSRLAGGPVRKNIQYF.

This chain connects TRBV11-3 to TRBJ1-1; the D gene is possibly TRBD1 (5 bases). The V gene's germline CDR1 is SGHNT and CDR2 YENEEA. The CDR3 is made up of 13 amino acids. V gave up 2 bases and J gave up 1 base, with 5 bases separating them. The CDR3 sequence is CASSLQGNTEAFF. In DNA, the CDR3 is TGTGCCAGCAGCTTACAGGGGAACACTGAAGCTTTCTTT.

This chain joins TRBV28 and TRBJ2-2; TRBD2 agrees at 11 bases. J lost 9 bases, V lost 6 bases, and 12 bases had no gene match. The germline gives CDR1 MDHEN, CDR2 SYDVKM. The CDR3 runs to 16 residues. CDR3 in DNA: TGTGCCAGCAGCTTCAGACTAGCGGGAAACAAAAGGGAGCTGTTTTTT. Its translation is CASSFRLAGNKRELFF.

The chain employs TRBV6-5 and TRBJ2-2, with D maybe TRBD1 (5 bases). CDR1 MNHEY and CDR2 SVGAGI come from the germline V gene. The CDR3 has 15 amino acids. V was clipped by 2 bases and J by 3 bases, with 10 bases between them. The CDR3 spells CASSYVQGDTGELFF. The CDR3 DNA reads as TGTGCCAGCAGTTACGTGCAGGGTGACACCGGGGAGCTGTTTTTT.

The chain combines TRBV11-2 with TRBJ2-7; 12 bases map to TRBD2. Germline V CDR1 and CDR2: SGHAT, FQNNGV. J gave up 4 bases and V 4 bases, and 5 bases lay outside the gene matches. The CDR3 spans 15 residues. The CDR3 here is CASSSLAGGTYEQYF. CDR3 nucleotides: TGTGCCAGCAGCTCCCTAGCGGGAGGGACTTACGAGCAGTACTTC.

V is TRBV2 and J is TRBJ2-1; the D gene is possibly TRBD2 (6 bases). Per germline, CDR1 SNHLY and CDR2 FYNNEI. The CDR3 consists of 12 residues. V lost 7 bases, J lost 10 bases, and 14 bases lay in between. DNA of the CDR3: TGTGCCAGCACCCAGGAGAGCGGGGAGCAGTTCTTC. Translation: CASTQESGEQFF.